This TCR beta chain was found in a study of blood T cell repertoires in COVID-19. Overall study context: COVID-19 samples from acute and convalescent phases originated in the United States, Italy and Spain.

This CDR3 is built from 14 residues. V shed 5 bases and J shed 7 bases, with 20 bases lying between them. Germline V lookup: CDR1 SQVTM, CDR2 ANQGSEA. As handled by the study authors: Amplification from reference gene primers served as the basis for estimated nucleated cell counts. Repertoires were generated with immunoSEQ multiplex PCR, while TCRdb's copy carries only in-frame clones and drops some. Clone size and V and J calls were adopted from that table, with D and trimming inferred from the DNA. The table includes about 230,000 clones, roughly 86% detected once. The chain links TRBV29-1 to TRBJ1-2; perhaps TRBD1 as D (5 bases). Input material: PBMCs or T cells enriched from blood (not recorded which). This receptor was obtained from a young woman with acute COVID-19. The CDR3 sequence: CSVLGEGTAGGYTF. The CDR3 coding sequence is TGCAGCGTTCTAGGGGAGGGGACCGCCGGTGGCTACACCTTC. The variable domain in full, completed from reference TRBV29-1 and TRBJ1-2, reads SAVISQKPSRDICQRGTSLTIQCQVDSQVTMMFWYRQQPGQSLTLIATANQGSEATYESGFVIDKFPISRPNLTFSTLTVSNMSPEDSSIYLCSVLGEGTAGGYTFGSGTRLTVV.